These T cell receptor beta chains were read from a single sample in a study of immune evolution from preneoplasia to lung adenocarcinoma. This table comes from immunoSEQ multiplex PCR, and its TCRdb copy is limited to in-frame clones, with some not included. The sample holds about 4,000 clones; around 84% are singletons and the top ten take 3.2%. The sequenced sample was FFPE minimally invasive lung adenocarcinoma tissue. The receptors come from a person between 70 and 80 years old with lung adenocarcinoma. CDR3s include the opening cysteine and the closing phenylalanine or tryptophan. Fields, in order: clone size, J gene, D gene, V gene, CDR3 length, CDR3 protein, CDR3 DNA. The D gene is left open where the match is weak. Size values are once, few and many counts, or a class for expanded clones, and some rows have none.

>-|TRBJ1-3|-|TRBV30|14
CAWSSRDIGNTIYF
TGTGCCTGGAGTTCCCGGGACATCGGAAACACCATATATTTT
>-|TRBJ2-7|-|TRBV5-1|13
CASREGSSYEQYF
TGCGCCAGCAGGGAGGGTAGCTCCTACGAGCAGTACTTC
>-|TRBJ1-6|TRBD1|TRBV7-2|17
CASSSTSIRGRGSPLHF
TGTGCCAGCAGCTCTACATCCATCAGGGGGCGCGGTTCACCCCTCCACTTT
>-|TRBJ2-7|-|TRBV11-1|15
CASSPLQGPQYEQYF
TGTGCCAGCAGCCCCCTCCAGGGGCCTCAGTACGAGCAGTACTTC
>-|TRBJ2-2|-|TRBV7-9|15
CASSLSAANTGELFF
TGTGCCAGCAGCTTATCGGCAGCGAACACCGGGGAGCTGTTTTTT
>-|TRBJ2-5|-|TRBV6-6|13
CASSYGQKETQYF
TGTGCCAGCAGTTACGGACAGAAAGAGACCCAGTACTTC
>-|TRBJ2-1|-|TRBV15|15
CATSKDSGPYNEQFF
TGTGCCACCAGCAAGGATAGCGGCCCGTACAATGAGCAGTTCTTC
>-|TRBJ2-3|-|TRBV5-4|15
CASSLGGGQGDTQYF
TGTGCCAGCAGCTTGGGAGGGGGGCAGGGAGATACGCAGTATTTT
>-|TRBJ2-7|TRBD1|TRBV6-1|18
CASSEGVDRDPTLYEQYF
TGTGCCAGCAGTGAAGGTGTTGACAGGGACCCAACGCTCTACGAGCAGTACTTC
>-|TRBJ1-1|TRBD1|TRBV4-1|18
CASSPLGARGQSGTEAFF
TGCGCCAGCAGCCCCCTAGGGGCCAGGGGGCAGAGTGGGACTGAAGCTTTCTTT
>-|TRBJ1-1|-|TRBV29-1|13
CSVDAAGRTEAFF
TGCAGCGTTGACGCAGCGGGCCGCACTGAAGCTTTCTTT
>-|TRBJ2-7|-|TRBV10-3|16
CAISTLSGTRAYEQYF
TGTGCCATCAGTACCCTTTCCGGGACCCGGGCCTACGAGCAGTACTTC
>-|TRBJ1-4|-|TRBV28|12
CASRESGEKLFF
TGTGCCAGCAGGGAATCAGGGGAAAAACTGTTTTTT
>-|TRBJ2-6|TRBD1|TRBV19|17
CASRTWGQSEGANVLTF
TGTGCCAGTAGGACATGGGGACAGTCGGAGGGGGCCAACGTCCTGACTTTC
>-|TRBJ2-1|-|TRBV11-2|16
CASSIHSGLANNEQFF
TGTGCCAGCAGCATACACTCGGGGCTAGCGAACAATGAGCAGTTCTTC
>-|TRBJ2-7|-|TRBV30|14
CAWSSDSHFYEQYF
TGTGCCTGGAGTTCAGACTCCCACTTCTACGAGCAGTACTTC
>-|TRBJ2-7|-|TRBV11-2|11
CASSLGDEQYF
TGTGCCAGCAGCCTGGGCGACGAGCAGTACTTC
>-|TRBJ2-5|TRBD2|TRBV9|15
CASSVGRRGVKTQYF
TGTGCCAGCAGCGTAGGTCGTCGGGGGGTAAAGACCCAGTACTTC
>-|TRBJ2-3|TRBD1|TRBV2|18
CASSEAFYGTGGINAQYF
TGTGCCAGCAGTGAAGCGTTCTATGGGACAGGGGGTATCAATGCGCAGTATTTT
>-|TRBJ2-6|-|TRBV6-4|14
CASSPGGGANVLTF
TGTGCCAGCAGTCCCGGAGGGGGGGCCAACGTCCTGACTTTC
>-|TRBJ1-5|-|TRBV19|16
CASRLGGSMRGQPQHF
TGTGCCAGTAGATTGGGAGGGTCGATGAGAGGTCAGCCCCAGCATTTT
>-|TRBJ1-5|-|TRBV30|12
CAWSAQNQPQHF
TGTGCCTGGAGTGCCCAAAATCAGCCCCAGCATTTT
>-|TRBJ2-3|TRBD1|TRBV6-4|14
CASSERGGADTQYF
TGTGCCAGCAGTGAGCGAGGGGGCGCAGATACGCAGTATTTT
>few|TRBJ1-1|TRBD1|TRBV28|15
CASRPTGGQGTEAFF
TGTGCCAGCAGGCCTACAGGGGGCCAGGGCACTGAAGCTTTCTTT
>-|TRBJ1-2|-|TRBV2|15
CASSEGRGPNYGYTF
TGTGCCAGCAGCGAGGGCCGGGGGCCTAACTATGGCTACACCTTC
>-|TRBJ1-6|-|TRBV7-8|12
CASRSPNSPLHF
TGTGCCAGCAGGTCTCCTAACTCACCCCTCCACTTT
>-|TRBJ1-4|TRBD1|TRBV11-2|15
CASSLETGAVGKLFF
TGTGCCAGCAGCTTAGAGACAGGGGCAGTTGGAAAACTGTTTTTT
>-|TRBJ2-1|TRBD1|TRBV7-3|16
CASSLRGTGSYNEQFF
TGTGCCAGCAGCTTACGTGGGACAGGGTCGTACAATGAGCAGTTCTTC
>-|TRBJ2-5|-|TRBV27|17
CASSSRVGAGAVVTQYF
TGTGCCAGCAGTTCTCGAGTAGGGGCGGGGGCGGTCGTGACCCAGTACTTC